This T cell receptor (beta chain) is drawn from a study of cytomegalovirus exposure and HLA in healthy donors. Germline values: CDR1 MDHEN, CDR2 SYDVKM. Trimming took 9 bases from V and 0 from J; bases not matched to a gene: 14. The length of the CDR3 is 18 residues. Donors showed nominal health when sampled, although they likely had unrecorded immune exposures. 60 Vbeta and 13 Jbeta primers were used in PCR. Per the original data handling: There were 80 million or so unique TCR beta chains by a later count, and 10 million to 12 million of them were shared. Data came from immunoSEQ multiplex PCR; TCRdb stores just in-frame clones and leaves some out. The DNA gave D and trimming, while V, J and clone size come from that table. The table has approximately 170,000 clones, 85% seen once.

The specimen was PBMCs. V gene TRBV28 combines with J gene TRBJ2-6; TRBD1 matches 7 bases. This receptor was taken from a boy aged 2 to 9 in good health and CMV-seronegative. CDR3 region: CASSDPDRINSGANVLTF. For the CDR3, the DNA is TGTGCCAGTTCTGACCCGGACAGGATTAACTCTGGGGCCAACGTCCTGACTTTC.